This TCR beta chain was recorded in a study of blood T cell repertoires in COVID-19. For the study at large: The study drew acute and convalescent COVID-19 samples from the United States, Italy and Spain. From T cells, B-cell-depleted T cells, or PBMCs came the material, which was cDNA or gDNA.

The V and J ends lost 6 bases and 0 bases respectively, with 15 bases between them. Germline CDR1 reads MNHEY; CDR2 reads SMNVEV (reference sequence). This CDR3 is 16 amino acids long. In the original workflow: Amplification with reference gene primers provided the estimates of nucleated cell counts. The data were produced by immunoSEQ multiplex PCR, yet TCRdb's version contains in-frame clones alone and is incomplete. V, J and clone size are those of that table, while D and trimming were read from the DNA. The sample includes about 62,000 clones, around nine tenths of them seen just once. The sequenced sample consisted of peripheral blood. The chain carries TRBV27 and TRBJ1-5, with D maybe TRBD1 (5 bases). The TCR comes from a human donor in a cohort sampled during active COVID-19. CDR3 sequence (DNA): TGTGCCAGCAGCAAAGCGGGCGGGGCTAGCAATCAGCCCCAGCATTTT. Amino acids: CASSKAGGASNQPQHF.